Listed below are T cell receptor beta chains from one sample, sequenced in a study of cytomegalovirus exposure and HLA in healthy donors. Using immunoSEQ multiplex PCR, the repertoire was profiled, and TCRdb retains in-frame clones only, with some absent. The table includes about 150,000 clones, nearly 10% detected once. Sequences were obtained from PBMCs. Receptors were obtained from a man over 45 in good health and CMV-seronegative. Both conserved end residues are trimmed from each CDR3. Fields, in order: V gene, J gene, clone size, CDR3 protein. The size entry is marked missing in some rows and otherwise reads once, few, many or a size class.

TRBV5-4	TRBJ2-1	NA	ASSITDNEQF
TRBV6-6	TRBJ2-7	NA	ASSGGTGAREQY
TRBV5-1	TRBJ2-7	few	ASSLAQREVDEQY
TRBV19	TRBJ2-5	NA	ASSIGGQETQY
TRBV7-9	TRBJ2-2	few	ASSLGLAVGELF
TRBV30	TRBJ2-2	few	AWSWTGGVGGELF
TRBV5-1	TRBJ2-5	NA	ASSLLGQGETQY
TRBV2	TRBJ1-6	NA	ASARTREDSPLH
TRBV18	TRBJ2-3	few	ASSPQRGPSTDTQY
TRBV19	TRBJ2-1	few	ASSIGRWLAGVNEQF
TRBV18	TRBJ1-2	NA	ASSPPLEGYGYT
TRBV5-1	TRBJ2-3	NA	ASSIPTDTQY
TRBV7-3	TRBJ2-5	NA	ASSPQVQETQY
TRBV2	TRBJ2-7	NA	ASSISTTYEQY
TRBV27	TRBJ1-2	few	ASSLGSGTGENYGYT
TRBV5-1	TRBJ1-1	NA	ASSLSNRDTEAF
TRBV5-1	TRBJ2-7	NA	ASSLTGGRYEQY
TRBV29-1	TRBJ2-3	NA	SVEDRTGHDTQY
TRBV19	TRBJ1-2	NA	ASSIPRDSYGYT
TRBV2	TRBJ2-1	few	ASSEYGGAYNEQF
TRBV7-9	TRBJ1-2	few	ASSRGTAAEGYT
TRBV28	TRBJ2-7	NA	ASSIGQSYEQY
TRBV30	TRBJ1-6	few	AAQWTGGYNSPLH
TRBV2	TRBJ1-4	few	ASSQGQTDEKLF
TRBV7-9	TRBJ1-1	NA	ASIHRTGRNTEAF
TRBV5-1	TRBJ2-7	NA	ASSSTGDEQY
TRBV9	TRBJ2-3	NA	ASSVGIAQLTDTQY
TRBV5-4	TRBJ1-4	NA	ASSLTGKTNEKLF
TRBV11-2	TRBJ1-1	NA	ASSLDSPTGSAF
TRBV10-3	TRBJ1-2	few	AITHHGTGNGYT
TRBV19	TRBJ1-2	NA	ASTSPRTRDNYGYT
TRBV5-4	TRBJ2-5	few	ASSLDIAGGQETQY
TRBV18	TRBJ2-5	NA	ASSPPELQETQY
TRBV28	TRBJ2-7	few	DRSQPGPNEQY
TRBV7-2	TRBJ2-7	NA	ASSTQGGRGSSYEQY
TRBV5-1	TRBJ2-1	NA	ASSVVAGLNNEQF
TRBV30	TRBJ2-6	NA	AWEGSGANVLT
TRBV19	TRBJ1-2	NA	ASSRGTGGDGYT
TRBV30	TRBJ2-5	NA	AWAGQETQY
TRBV5-1	TRBJ2-2	few	ASSLARQGNTGELF
TRBV19	TRBJ1-4	few	ASSRDRSGANEKLF
TRBV29-1	TRBJ1-2	NA	SVGQGYYGYT
TRBV5-6	TRBJ1-5	NA	ASSLFQGAFQPQH